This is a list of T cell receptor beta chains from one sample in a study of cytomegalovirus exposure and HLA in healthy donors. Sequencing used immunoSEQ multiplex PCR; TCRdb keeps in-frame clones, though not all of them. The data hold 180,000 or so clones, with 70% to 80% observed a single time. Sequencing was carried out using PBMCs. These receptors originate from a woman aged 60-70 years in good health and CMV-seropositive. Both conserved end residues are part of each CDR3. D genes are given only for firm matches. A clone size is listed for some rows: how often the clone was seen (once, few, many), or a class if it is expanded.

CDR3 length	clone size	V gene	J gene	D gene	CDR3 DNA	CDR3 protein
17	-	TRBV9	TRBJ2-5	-	TGTGCCAGCAGCGTAGGTAACCGCCTGGAGTACCAAGAGACCCAGTACTTC	CASSVGNRLEYQETQYF
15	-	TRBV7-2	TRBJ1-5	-	TGTGCCAGCAGCTTAGGCGACACGTTTTATCAGCCCCAGCATTTT	CASSLGDTFYQPQHF
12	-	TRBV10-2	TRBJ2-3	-	TGCGCCAGTGGACAGAACACAGATACGCAGTATTTT	CASGQNTDTQYF
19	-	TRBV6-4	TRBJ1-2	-	TGTGCCAGCAGTGACTCGGTTTTGGGGACAAGGATACAACCCTATGGCTACACCTTC	CASSDSVLGTRIQPYGYTF
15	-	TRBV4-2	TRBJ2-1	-	TGTGCCAGCAGCCCCAGTAGCGGAGAGGTCTTCAAGCAGTTCTTC	CASSPSSGEVFKQFF
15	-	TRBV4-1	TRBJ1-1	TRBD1	TGCGCCAGCAGCCAAGGGGACAGGAGATACACTGAAGCTTTCTTT	CASSQGDRRYTEAFF
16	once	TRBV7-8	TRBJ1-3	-	TGTGCCAGCACCAATGGGGCGTCTGCCTCTGGAAACACCATATATTTT	CASTNGASASGNTIYF
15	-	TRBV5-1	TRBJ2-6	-	TGCGCCAGCAGAAAAAGCAGGCTTGGGGCCAACGGCCTGACTTTC	CASRKSRLGANGLTF
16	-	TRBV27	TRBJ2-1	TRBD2	TGTGCCAGCCTTTCGGGGGGGCTAAGCTCCTACAATGAGCAGTTCTTC	CASLSGGLSSYNEQFF
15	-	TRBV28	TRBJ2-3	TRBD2	TGTGCCAGCACCCCACCGGGACTAGCGGCCGGGACGCAGTATTTT	CASTPPGLAAGTQYF
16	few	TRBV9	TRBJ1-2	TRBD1	TGTGCCAGCAGCGAGGCCCCACAGGGGGCGAGCTATGGCTACACCTTC	CASSEAPQGASYGYTF
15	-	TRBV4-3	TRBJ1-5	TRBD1	TGCGCCAGCAGCCAAGATCGAGTCAGGGGGCAGCCCCAGCATTTT	CASSQDRVRGQPQHF
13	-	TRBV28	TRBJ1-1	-	TGTGCCAGCAGTTTCCTTCGGAACACTGAAGCTTTCTTT	CASSFLRNTEAFF
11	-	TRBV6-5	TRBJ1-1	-	TGTGCCACCCACGGGAACACTGAAGCTTTCTTT	CATHGNTEAFF
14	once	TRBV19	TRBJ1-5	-	TGTGCCAGTAGTGTACAGGGTAATGATCAGCCCCAGCATTTT	CASSVQGNDQPQHF
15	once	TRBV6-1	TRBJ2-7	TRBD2	TGTGCCAGCAGTACTGGGACTAGCGGAACCTACGAGCAGTACTTC	CASSTGTSGTYEQYF
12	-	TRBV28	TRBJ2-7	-	TGTGCCAGCAGTACCGGGAGTCCCGGGCAGTACTTC	CASSTGSPGQYF
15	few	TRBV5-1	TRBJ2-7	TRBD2	TGCGCCAGCAGCTTGGATCTAGCGGGGGCGGGCGAGCAGTACTTC	CASSLDLAGAGEQYF
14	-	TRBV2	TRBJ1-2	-	TGTGCCAGCAGTGAAATCCGCCAGGGGTATGGCTACACCTTC	CASSEIRQGYGYTF
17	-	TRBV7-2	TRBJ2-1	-	TGTGCCAGCAGCTTAGCGCGGGGGCTGAGCTCCTACAATGAGCAGTTCTTC	CASSLARGLSSYNEQFF
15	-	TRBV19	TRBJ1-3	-	TGTGCCAGTAAACTAAGGATGGACTCTGGAAACACCATATATTTT	CASKLRMDSGNTIYF
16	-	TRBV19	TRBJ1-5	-	TGTGCCAGTAGTATAAGGGGGGGGAGTGACGGTCAGCCCCAGCATTTT	CASSIRGGSDGQPQHF
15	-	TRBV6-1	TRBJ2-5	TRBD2	TGTGCCAGCAGTGGGCTAGCGGGGGGCCAAGAGACCCAGTACTTC	CASSGLAGGQETQYF
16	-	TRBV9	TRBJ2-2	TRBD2	TGTGCCAGCAGCTCCCAAGCGGGAGGGTCGGCGGGGGAACTGTTTTTT	CASSSQAGGSAGELFF
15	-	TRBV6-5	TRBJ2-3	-	TGTGCCAGCAGTTCACAGGGTACGATATCAGATACGCAGTATTTT	CASSSQGTISDTQYF
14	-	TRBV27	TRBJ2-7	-	TGTGCCAGCCAAAACCGGGACAAGGGCTACGAGCAGTACTTC	CASQNRDKGYEQYF
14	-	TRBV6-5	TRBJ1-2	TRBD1	TGTGCCAGCAGCAGTTCGGACAGGAACTATGGCTACACCTTC	CASSSSDRNYGYTF
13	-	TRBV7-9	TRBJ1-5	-	TGTGCCAGCAGCCCCATTCGCAATCAGCCCCAGCATTTT	CASSPIRNQPQHF
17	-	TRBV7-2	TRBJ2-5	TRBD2	TGTGCCAGCAGCTTAGTATTGGCGGGTGGACTAGGCGAGACCCAGTACTTC	CASSLVLAGGLGETQYF
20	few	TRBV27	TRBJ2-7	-	TGTGCCCTCTACGCGGCGGTTGGGGTAGGTCTGGGGCCCGGAGAATACGAGCAGTACTTC	CALYAAVGVGLGPGEYEQYF
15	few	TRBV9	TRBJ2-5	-	TGTGCCAGCAGCCTCCTTGGACAGTCCCAAGAGACCCAGTACTTC	CASSLLGQSQETQYF
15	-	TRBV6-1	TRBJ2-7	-	TGTGCCAGCAGCCCACAACCAGGGGATAGCCACGAGCAGTACTTC	CASSPQPGDSHEQYF